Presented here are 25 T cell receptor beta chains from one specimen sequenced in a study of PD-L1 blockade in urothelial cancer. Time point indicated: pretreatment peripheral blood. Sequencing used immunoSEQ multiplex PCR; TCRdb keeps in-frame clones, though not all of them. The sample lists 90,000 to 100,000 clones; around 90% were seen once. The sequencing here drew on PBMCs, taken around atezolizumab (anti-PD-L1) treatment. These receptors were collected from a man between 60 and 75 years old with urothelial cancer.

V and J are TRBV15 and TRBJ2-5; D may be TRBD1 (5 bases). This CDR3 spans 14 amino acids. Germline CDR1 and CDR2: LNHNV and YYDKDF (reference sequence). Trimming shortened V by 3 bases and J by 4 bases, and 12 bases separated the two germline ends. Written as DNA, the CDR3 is TGTGCCACCAGCAGTTGGCAGGGCGGAGAGACCCAGTACTTC. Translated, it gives CATSSWQGGETQYF.

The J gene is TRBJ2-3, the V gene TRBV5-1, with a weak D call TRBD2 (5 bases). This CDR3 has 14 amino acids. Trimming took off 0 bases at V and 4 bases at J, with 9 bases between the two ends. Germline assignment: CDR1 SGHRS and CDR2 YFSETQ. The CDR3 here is CASSLERVADTQYF. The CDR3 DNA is TGCGCCAGCAGCTTGGAGAGGGTCGCAGATACGCAGTATTTT.

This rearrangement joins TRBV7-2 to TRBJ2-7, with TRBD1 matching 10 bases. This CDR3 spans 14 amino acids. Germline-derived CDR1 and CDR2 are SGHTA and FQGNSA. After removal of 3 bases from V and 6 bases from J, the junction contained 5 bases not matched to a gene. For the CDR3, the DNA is TGTGCCAGCAGCTTGAGGGACAGGGGTGTCGAGCAGTACTTC. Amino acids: CASSLRDRGVEQYF.

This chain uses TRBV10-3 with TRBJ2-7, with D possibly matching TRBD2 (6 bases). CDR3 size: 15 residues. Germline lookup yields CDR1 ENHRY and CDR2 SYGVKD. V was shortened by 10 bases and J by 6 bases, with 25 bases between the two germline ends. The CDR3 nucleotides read TGTGCCACACGGGGCTCATCGGGGGATTCCGGCGAGCAGTACTTC. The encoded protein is CATRGSSGDSGEQYF.

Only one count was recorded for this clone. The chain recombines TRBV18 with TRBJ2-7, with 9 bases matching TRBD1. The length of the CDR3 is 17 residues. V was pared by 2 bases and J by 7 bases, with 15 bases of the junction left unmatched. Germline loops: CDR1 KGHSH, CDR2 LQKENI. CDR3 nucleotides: TGTGCCAGCTCACCAACTCTCTGGGGACAGGGTTCAGGAGAGCAGTACTTC. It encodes CASSPTLWGQGSGEQYF.

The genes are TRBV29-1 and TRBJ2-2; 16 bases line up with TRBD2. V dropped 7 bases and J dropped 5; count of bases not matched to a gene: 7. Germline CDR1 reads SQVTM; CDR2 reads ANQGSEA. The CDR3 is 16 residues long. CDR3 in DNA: TGCAGCGCAGGGGGACTAGCGGGAGGGCGAACCGGGGAGCTGTTTTTT. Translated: CSAGGLAGGRTGELFF.

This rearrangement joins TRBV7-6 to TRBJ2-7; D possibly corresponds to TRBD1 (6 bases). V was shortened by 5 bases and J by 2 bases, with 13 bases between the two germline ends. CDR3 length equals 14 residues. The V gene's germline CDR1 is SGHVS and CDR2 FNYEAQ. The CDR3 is CASSPRDTTYEQYF. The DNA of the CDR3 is TGTGCCAGCAGCCCCCGGGACACAACCTACGAGCAGTACTTC.

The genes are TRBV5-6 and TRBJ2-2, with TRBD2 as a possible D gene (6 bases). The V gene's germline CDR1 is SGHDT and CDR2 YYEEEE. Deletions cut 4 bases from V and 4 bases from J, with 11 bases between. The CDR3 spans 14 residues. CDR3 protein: CASSTLRGTGELFF. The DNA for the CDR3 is TGTGCCAGCAGCACCCTGCGGGGCACCGGGGAGCTGTTTTTT.

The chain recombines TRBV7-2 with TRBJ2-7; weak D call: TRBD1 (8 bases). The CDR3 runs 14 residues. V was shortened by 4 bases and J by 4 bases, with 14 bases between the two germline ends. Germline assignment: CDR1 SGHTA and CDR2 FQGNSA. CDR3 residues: CASSSTGGDYEQYF. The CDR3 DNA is TGTGCCAGCAGCTCCACAGGGGGGGATTACGAGCAGTACTTC.

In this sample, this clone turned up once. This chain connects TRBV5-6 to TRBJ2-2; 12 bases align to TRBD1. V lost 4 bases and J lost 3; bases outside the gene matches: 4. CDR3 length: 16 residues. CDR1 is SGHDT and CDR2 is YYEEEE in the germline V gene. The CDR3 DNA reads TGTGCCAGCAGCCGGGACAGGGGGCGAGACACCGGGGAGCTGTTTTTT. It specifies CASSRDRGRDTGELFF.

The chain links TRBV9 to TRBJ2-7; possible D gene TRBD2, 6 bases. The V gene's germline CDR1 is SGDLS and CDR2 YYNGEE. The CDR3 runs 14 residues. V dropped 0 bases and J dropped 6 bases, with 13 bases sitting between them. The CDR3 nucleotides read TGTGCCAGCAGCGTAGAATGGAGGGGCGTCGAGCAGTACTTC. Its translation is CASSVEWRGVEQYF.

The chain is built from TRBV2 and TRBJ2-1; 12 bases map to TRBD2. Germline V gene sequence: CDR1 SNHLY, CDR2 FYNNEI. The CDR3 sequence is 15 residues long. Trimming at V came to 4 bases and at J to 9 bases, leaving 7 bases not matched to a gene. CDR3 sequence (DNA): TGTGCCAGCAGTGTTTCTAGCGGGGGGGCGGGTGAGCAGTTCTTC. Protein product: CASSVSSGGAGEQFF.

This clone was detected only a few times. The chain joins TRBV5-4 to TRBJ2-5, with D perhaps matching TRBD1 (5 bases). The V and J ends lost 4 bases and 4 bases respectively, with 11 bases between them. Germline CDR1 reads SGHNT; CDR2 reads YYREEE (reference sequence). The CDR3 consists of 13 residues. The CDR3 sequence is CASSRTQVETQYF. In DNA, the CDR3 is TGTGCCAGCAGCAGGACACAGGTAGAGACCCAGTACTTC.

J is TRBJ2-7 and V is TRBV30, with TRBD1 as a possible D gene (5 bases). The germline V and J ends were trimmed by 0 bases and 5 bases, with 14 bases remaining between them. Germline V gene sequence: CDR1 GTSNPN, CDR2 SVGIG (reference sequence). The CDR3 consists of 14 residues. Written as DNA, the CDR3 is TGTGCCTGGAGTGTACTTTCAGGGTATCACGAGCAGTACTTC. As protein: CAWSVLSGYHEQYF.

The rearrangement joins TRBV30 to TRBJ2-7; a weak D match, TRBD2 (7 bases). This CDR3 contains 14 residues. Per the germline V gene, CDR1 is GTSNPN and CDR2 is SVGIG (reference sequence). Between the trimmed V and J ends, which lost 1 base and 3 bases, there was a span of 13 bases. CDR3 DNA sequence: TGTGCCTGGAGTGAGGGGGGGCCCAGCTACGAGCAGTACTTC. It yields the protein CAWSEGGPSYEQYF. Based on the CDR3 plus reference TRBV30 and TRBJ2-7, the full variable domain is SQTIHQWPATLVQPVGSPLSLECTVEGTSNPNLYWYRQAAGRGLQLLFYSVGIGQISSEVPQNLSASRPQDRQFILSSKKLLLSDSGFYLCAWSEGGPSYEQYFGPGTRLTVT.

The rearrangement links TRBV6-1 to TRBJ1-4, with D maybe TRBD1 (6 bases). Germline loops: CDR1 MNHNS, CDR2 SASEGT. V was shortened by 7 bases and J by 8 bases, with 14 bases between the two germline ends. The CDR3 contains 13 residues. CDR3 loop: CASIRTEGEKLFF. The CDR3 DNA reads TGTGCCAGCATTAGGACAGAGGGGGAAAAACTGTTTTTT.

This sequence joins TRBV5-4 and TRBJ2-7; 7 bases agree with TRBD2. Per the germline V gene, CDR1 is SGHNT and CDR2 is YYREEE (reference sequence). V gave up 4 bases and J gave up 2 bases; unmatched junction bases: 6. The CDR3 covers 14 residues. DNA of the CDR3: TGTGCCAGCAGCCGTACTAGCGCCCCCTACGAGCAGTACTTC. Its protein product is CASSRTSAPYEQYF.

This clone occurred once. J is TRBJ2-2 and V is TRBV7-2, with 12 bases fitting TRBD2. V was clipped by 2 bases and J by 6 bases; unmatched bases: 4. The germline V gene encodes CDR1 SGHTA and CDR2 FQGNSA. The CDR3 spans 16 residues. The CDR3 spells CASSLSGTSGSGELFF. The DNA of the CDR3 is TGTGCCAGCAGCTTATCTGGGACTAGCGGGTCCGGGGAGCTGTTTTTT.

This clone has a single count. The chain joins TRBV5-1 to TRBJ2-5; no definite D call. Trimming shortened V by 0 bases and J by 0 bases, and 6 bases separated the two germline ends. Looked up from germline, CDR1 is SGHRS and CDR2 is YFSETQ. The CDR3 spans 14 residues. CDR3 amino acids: CASSLGADQETQYF. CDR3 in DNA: TGCGCCAGCAGCTTGGGGGCAGACCAAGAGACCCAGTACTTC.

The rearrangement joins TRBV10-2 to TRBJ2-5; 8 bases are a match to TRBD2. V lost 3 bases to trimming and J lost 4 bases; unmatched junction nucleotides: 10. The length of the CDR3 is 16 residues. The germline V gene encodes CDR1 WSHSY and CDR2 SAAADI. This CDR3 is CASSDRSGGRLETQYF. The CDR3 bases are TGCGCCAGCAGTGATCGGTCGGGAGGGCGGTTAGAGACCCAGTACTTC.

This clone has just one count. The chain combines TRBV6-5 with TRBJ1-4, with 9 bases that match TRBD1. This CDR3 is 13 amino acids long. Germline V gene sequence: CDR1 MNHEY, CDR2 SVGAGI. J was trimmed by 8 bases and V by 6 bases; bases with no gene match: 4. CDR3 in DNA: TGTGCCAGCAGCTTCGACAGGGGGGAAAAACTGTTTTTT. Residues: CASSFDRGEKLFF.

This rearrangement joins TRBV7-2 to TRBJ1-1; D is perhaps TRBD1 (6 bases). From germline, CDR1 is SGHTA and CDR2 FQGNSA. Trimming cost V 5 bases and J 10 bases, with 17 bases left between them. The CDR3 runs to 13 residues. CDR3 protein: CASSPIGGAGAFF. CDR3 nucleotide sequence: TGTGCCAGCAGCCCGATAGGGGGGGCTGGAGCTTTCTTT.

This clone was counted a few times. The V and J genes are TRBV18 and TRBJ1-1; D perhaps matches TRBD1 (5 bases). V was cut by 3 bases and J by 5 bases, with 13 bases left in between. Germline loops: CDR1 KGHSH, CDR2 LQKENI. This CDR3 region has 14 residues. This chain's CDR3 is CASSPDRQYTEAFF. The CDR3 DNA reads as TGTGCCAGCTCACCCGACCGACAGTATACTGAAGCTTTCTTT.

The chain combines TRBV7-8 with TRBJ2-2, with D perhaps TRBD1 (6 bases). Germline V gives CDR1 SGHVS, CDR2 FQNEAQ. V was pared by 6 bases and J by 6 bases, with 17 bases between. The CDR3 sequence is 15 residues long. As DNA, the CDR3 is TGTGCCAGCAGGCAGAACAGGGAAGTGGCCGGGGAGCTGTTTTTT. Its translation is CASRQNREVAGELFF.

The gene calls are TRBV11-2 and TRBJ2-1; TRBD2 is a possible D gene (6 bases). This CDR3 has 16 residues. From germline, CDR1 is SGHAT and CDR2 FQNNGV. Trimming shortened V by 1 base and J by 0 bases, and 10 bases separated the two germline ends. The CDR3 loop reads CASSLAGDPSYNEQFF. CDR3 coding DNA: TGTGCCAGCAGCTTAGCGGGAGACCCCTCCTACAATGAGCAGTTCTTC.